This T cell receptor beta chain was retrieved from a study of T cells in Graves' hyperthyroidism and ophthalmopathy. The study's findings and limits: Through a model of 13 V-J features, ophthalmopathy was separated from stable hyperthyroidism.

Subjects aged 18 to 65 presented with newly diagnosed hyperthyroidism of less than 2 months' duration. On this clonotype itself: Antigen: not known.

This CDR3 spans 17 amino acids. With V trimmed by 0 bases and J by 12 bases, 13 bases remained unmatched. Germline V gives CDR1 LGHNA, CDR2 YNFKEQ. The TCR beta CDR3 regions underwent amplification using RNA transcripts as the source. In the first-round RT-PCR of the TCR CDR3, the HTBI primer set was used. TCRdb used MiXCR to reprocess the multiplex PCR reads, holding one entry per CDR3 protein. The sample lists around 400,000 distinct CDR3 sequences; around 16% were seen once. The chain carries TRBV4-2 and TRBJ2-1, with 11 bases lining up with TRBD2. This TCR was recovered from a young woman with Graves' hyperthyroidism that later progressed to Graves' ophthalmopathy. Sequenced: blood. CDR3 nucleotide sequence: TGTGCCAGCAGCCAAGATCTAGTCGGGCTAGCGGGAGGTGGGCAGTTCTTC. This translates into CASSQDLVGLAGGGQFF.